This TCR beta chain was recorded in a study of blood T cell repertoires in COVID-19. Across the study: Whether acute or convalescent, the COVID-19 samples came from the United States, Italy and Spain. T cells, B-cell-depleted T cells, or PBMCs provided the cDNA or gDNA that served as material.

Trimming shortened V by 4 bases and J by 1 base, and 13 bases separated the two germline ends. This CDR3 is built from 15 residues. Germline V lookup: CDR1 KGHSH, CDR2 LQKENI. Authors' analysis steps: How many nucleated cells were present was estimated from reference gene primer amplification. The data were produced by immunoSEQ multiplex PCR, yet TCRdb's version contains in-frame clones alone and is incomplete. V, J and clone size are taken as reported in that table, and D and trimming were inferred from the DNA itself. The sample includes under 150,000 clones, 70% to 80% seen only once; the top ten take around 4.2%. This clone was counted once.

The receptor was derived from an elderly woman with active or convalescent COVID-19. The J gene is TRBJ1-1, the V gene TRBV18; a possible D gene is TRBD1 (6 bases). The sample comprised peripheral blood. CDR3 loop: CASSLNRAGNTEAFF. Here the CDR3 DNA reads TGTGCCAGCTCACTGAACAGGGCGGGGAACACTGAAGCTTTCTTT. Full variable domain (remainder filled in from reference TRBV18 and TRBJ1-1): NAGVMQNPRHLVRRRGQEARLRCSPMKGHSHVYWYRQLPEEGLKFMVYLQKENIIDESGMPKERFSAEFPKEGPSILRIQQVVRGDSAAYFCASSLNRAGNTEAFFGQGTRLTVV.